This T cell receptor beta chain was profiled in a study of CD8+CD57+ T cells in acquired aplastic anemia. Study information: Sorted CD4+ and CD8+ cells yielded about 3 ug of DNA on average. Healthy donors had, on average, approximately 11 million reads for their CD4+ cells. Study outcomes and limitations: It was found that some 30 CD8+ CDR3 sequences were shared between patients and controls. CD8+ Simpson's diversity showed no significant patient-control difference.

From germline, CDR1 is SSHAT and CDR2 FNYEAQ (reference sequence). The CDR3 length is 14 residues. Trimming shortened V by 5 bases and J by 4 bases, and 12 bases separated the two germline ends. TCR beta VDJ and CDR3 profiling used genomic DNA as template. One entry per CDR3 protein, called by TCRdb with MiXCR from the reads. The sample lists fewer than 200,000 distinct CDR3 sequences, 63% occurring once. As to this clonotype: Its specificity is not known.

This chain connects TRBV7-7 to TRBJ1-5; the D is unclear. The receptor was derived from a human donor in good health. The sequencing input was sorted CD4+, CD8+, or CD8+CD57+ T cells (not recorded which) from PBMCs. CDR3 loop: CASSKKSGNQPQHF. The CDR3 DNA follows: TGTGCCAGCAGCAAAAAGTCGGGAAATCAGCCCCAGCATTTT.